The text below deals with one T cell receptor (beta chain). The CDR3 is 12 amino acids. The V end lost 0 bases, the J end lost 8 bases, and 8 bases lay between the germline ends. Germline V gene data show CDR1 as SGHDT and CDR2 as YYEEEE. This sample is drawn from a study of T cell changes during pregnancy in multiple sclerosis. Generated by immunoSEQ multiplex PCR, the TCRdb table keeps only in-frame clones and is missing some. The sample consists of tens of thousands of clones, 90% of them appearing once. The chain recombines TRBV5-6 with TRBJ1-2; no clear D. Sequencing used peripheral blood, obtained in the second trimester of pregnancy. This TCR was sampled from a female donor in good health, enrolled as a control in a pregnancy study. CDR3 loop: CASSLDGWGYTF. The CDR3, as DNA: TGTGCCAGCAGCTTGGACGGGTGGGGCTACACCTTC. Using reference TRBV5-6 and TRBJ1-2 for the parts outside the CDR3, the full variable domain is DAGVTQSPTHLIKTRGQQVTLRCSPKSGHDTVSWYQQALGQGPQFIFQYYEEEERQRGNFPDRFSGHQFPNYSSELNVNALLLGDSALYLCASSLDGWGYTFGSGTRLTVV.